This entry concerns a single T cell receptor beta chain. Its cognate antigen is unknown. A universal primer site arose from template switching, and cDNA bore unique molecular identifiers. TCRdb re-derived calls from the 5' RACE reads in MiXCR, one entry per CDR3 protein. This table holds about 570,000 distinct CDR3 sequences, nearly 10% found once. The data are from a study of identical twins. This CDR3 spans 16 amino acids. V was shortened by 0 bases and J by 3 bases, with 14 bases between the two germline ends. Germline V gene lookup returns CDR1 SGHRS and CDR2 YFSETQ. The study, taken as a whole, reports: It was out-of-frame TCR alpha sharing in monozygotic twins that models underestimated. Conclusions leaned on cross-sectional statistical analysis and did not track the same donors over time.

This same sample was also part of a study on yellow fever vaccine responses in identical twins.

The receptor was derived from a woman aged 18-29 years in good health. V gene TRBV5-1 combines with J gene TRBJ2-3; D might be TRBD1 (6 bases). The sample taken for sequencing was PBMCs. The CDR3 DNA sequence: TGCGCCAGCAGCTTGGTGGGCTTTCAGGGGACAGATACGCAGTATTTT. This translates into CASSLVGFQGTDTQYF.